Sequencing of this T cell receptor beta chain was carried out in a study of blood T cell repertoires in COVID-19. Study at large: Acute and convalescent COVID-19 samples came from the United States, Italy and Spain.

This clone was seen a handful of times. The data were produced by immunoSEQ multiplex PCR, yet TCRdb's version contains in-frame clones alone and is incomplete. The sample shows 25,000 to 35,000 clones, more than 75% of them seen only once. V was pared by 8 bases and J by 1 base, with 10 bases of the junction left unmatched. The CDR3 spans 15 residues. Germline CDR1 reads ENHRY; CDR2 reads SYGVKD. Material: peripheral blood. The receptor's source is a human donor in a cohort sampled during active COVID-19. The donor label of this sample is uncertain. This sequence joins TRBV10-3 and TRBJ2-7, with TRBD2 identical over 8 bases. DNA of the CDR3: TGTGCCATCTCCCACGGGGTAGCGGGATCCTACGAGCAGTACTTC. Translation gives CAISHGVAGSYEQYF.